This T cell receptor (beta chain) was identified in a study of identical twins. After removal of 6 bases from V and 5 bases from J, the junction contained 1 base not matched to a gene. This CDR3 has 13 amino acids. Germline loops: CDR1 SNHLY, CDR2 FYNNEI. MiXCR, run by TCRdb on the 5' RACE reads, gives a single entry per CDR3 protein. The table includes about 460,000 distinct CDR3 sequences, 11% to 15% detected once. The sample was also linked to a second study, of yellow fever vaccine responses in identical twins.

The source is a woman under 30 in good health. Sequenced material: CD4+ T cells sorted from blood. The chain has TRBV2 and TRBJ2-1; 10 bases are a match to TRBD2. CDR3 protein: CASRLAGNNEQFF. CDR3 coding DNA: TGTGCCAGCAGACTAGCGGGGAACAATGAGCAGTTCTTC. The full variable domain, its missing parts supplied by reference TRBV2 and TRBJ2-1, is EPEVTQTPSHQVTQMGQEVILRCVPISNHLYFYWYRQILGQKVEFLVSFYNNEISEKSEIFDDQFSVERPDGSNFTLKIRSTKLEDSAMYFCASRLAGNNEQFFGPGTRLTVL.